A single sample is the source of the 12 T cell receptor beta chains below, sequenced in a study of blood T cell repertoires in COVID-19. Repertoires were generated with immunoSEQ multiplex PCR, while TCRdb's copy carries only in-frame clones and drops some. Of more than 40,000 clones in the sample, around nine tenths were seen once. Material for sequencing was peripheral blood. Every receptor here comes from a man in his fifties or sixties with active or convalescent COVID-19.

V is TRBV7-9 and J is TRBJ2-2; 7 bases map to TRBD1. Per germline, CDR1 SEHNR and CDR2 FQNEAQ (reference sequence). The V segment lost 4 bases and the J segment 3 bases; nucleotides outside the gene matches: 2. The CDR3 totals 14 residues. The CDR3 region is CASSWGTDTGELFF. As DNA, the CDR3 is TGTGCCAGCAGCTGGGGGACAGACACCGGGGAGCTGTTTTTT. Together with reference TRBV7-9 and TRBJ2-2, the CDR3 gives the full variable domain: DTGVSQNPRHKITKRGQNVTFRCDPISEHNRLYWYRQTLGQGPEFLTYFQNEAQLEKSRLLSDRFSAERPKGSFSTLEIQRTEQGDSAMYLCASSWGTDTGELFFGEGSRLTVL.

The gene calls are TRBV30 and TRBJ1-1; possible D gene TRBD1, 5 bases. There are 11 residues in the CDR3. CDR1 and CDR2 from the germline V gene are GTSNPN and SVGIG (reference sequence). Trimming removed 5 bases at V and 5 bases at J, with 9 bases between. The CDR3 loop is CAWVRATEAFF. CDR3 coding DNA: TGTGCCTGGGTCAGGGCGACTGAAGCTTTCTTT.

V is TRBV5-4 and J is TRBJ2-1, with D possibly TRBD1 on 5 matching bases. The CDR3 totals 13 residues. From germline, CDR1 is SGHNT and CDR2 YYREEE (reference sequence). Trimming shortened V by 0 bases and J by 9 bases, and 10 bases separated the two germline ends. The chain's CDR3 is CASSLVGRGEQFF. In DNA form, the CDR3 reads TGTGCCAGCAGCTTGGTGGGGCGTGGTGAGCAGTTCTTC.

The table lists this clone with a few counts. The CDR3 coding sequence is TGCGCCAGCAGCCAAGACCCGTCCGGACAGCATGAAAAACTGTTTTTT. It specifies CASSQDPSGQHEKLFF. This chain links TRBV4-3 with TRBJ1-4, with D maybe TRBD1 (6 bases). CDR1 is LGHNA and CDR2 is YSLEER in the germline V gene. CDR3 length: 16 amino acids. The V end lost 0 bases, the J end lost 6 bases, and 14 bases lay between the germline ends.

The chain employs TRBV11-3 and TRBJ2-5, with TRBD2 matching over 7 bases. This CDR3 has 15 residues. V was clipped by 6 bases and J by 3 bases; unmatched bases: 10. Germline values: CDR1 SGHNT, CDR2 YENEEA. The CDR3 is CASSLKSGVKETQYF. In DNA, the CDR3 is TGTGCCAGCAGTCTAAAGAGCGGGGTAAAAGAGACCCAGTACTTC. The complete variable domain, with remaining parts taken from reference TRBV11-3 and TRBJ2-5, reads EAGVVQSPRYKIIEKKQPVAFWCNPISGHNTLYWYLQNLGQGPELLIRYENEEAVDDSQLPKDRFSAERLKGVDSTLKIQPAELGDSAVYLCASSLKSGVKETQYFGPGTRLLVL.

V usage is TRBV5-4 and J usage is TRBJ2-3, with 7 bases fitting TRBD2. This CDR3 comprises 15 residues. Per the germline V gene, CDR1 is SGHNT and CDR2 is YYREEE (reference sequence). J gave up 2 bases and V 4 bases, and 7 bases lay outside the gene matches. Here the CDR3 DNA reads TGTGCCAGCAGCAGGAGGACTAGTTTCACAGATACGCAGTATTTT. This encodes CASSRRTSFTDTQYF.

The chain is built from TRBV5-1 and TRBJ2-6; 7 nucleotides line up with TRBD1. Germline V gives CDR1 SGHRS, CDR2 YFSETQ. The V gene end was trimmed by 6 bases and the J gene end by 0 bases; junction bases not matched to a gene: 6. The CDR3 is 16 residues long. The CDR3 spells CASTQTGNSGANVLTF. CDR3 coding DNA: TGCGCCAGCACCCAGACAGGGAACTCTGGGGCCAACGTCCTGACTTTC.

A single count supports this clone. This sequence joins TRBV30 and TRBJ2-7; 7 nucleotides agree with TRBD1. There are 14 residues in the CDR3. Germline CDR1 reads GTSNPN; CDR2 reads SVGIG (reference sequence). The J segment lost 6 bases and the V segment lost 8 bases, leaving 16 bases of the junction unmatched. The CDR3 DNA sequence: TGTGCCGGATCCGGGACAGTCTTTGACGGCGAGCAGTACTTC. Its translation is CAGSGTVFDGEQYF.

The V gene is TRBV6-1, the J gene TRBJ2-7, with D perhaps matching TRBD1 (5 bases). The germline V and J ends were trimmed by 3 bases and 0 bases, with 12 bases remaining between them. The CDR3 contains 15 residues. Germline CDR1 reads MNHNS; CDR2 reads SASEGT. DNA for the CDR3: TGTGCCAGCAGTGAGGGCAGGGCAAGCTCCTACGAGCAGTACTTC. This codes for CASSEGRASSYEQYF.

This chain joins TRBV28 and TRBJ1-5; a possible D gene is TRBD1 (5 bases). The CDR3 length is 17 residues. Germline CDR1 reads MDHEN; CDR2 reads SYDVKM. V lost 7 bases to trimming and J lost 0 bases, with 19 bases between them. The CDR3 spells CASNTISQGYSNQPQHF. The CDR3 DNA is TGTGCCAGCAATACGATCTCGCAGGGATATAGCAATCAGCCCCAGCATTTT.

This chain uses TRBV19 with TRBJ2-5, with TRBD1 as a possible D gene (7 bases). Trimming stripped 2 bases from V and 5 bases from J, with 15 bases between. The germline V gene encodes CDR1 LNHDA and CDR2 SQIVND (reference sequence). The CDR3 spans 15 residues. The DNA for the CDR3 is TGTGCCAGTAGTATAAACACAGGGGAGGTGGAGACCCAGTACTTC. Translated, it gives CASSINTGEVETQYF.

The V gene is TRBV4-1, the J gene TRBJ2-2; D not resolved. V lost 1 base and J lost 3, with 15 bases in between. Germline V CDR1 and CDR2: MGHRA, YSYEKL. The CDR3 totals 17 residues. CDR3 protein: CASSQVPPPTDTGELFF. The CDR3 coding sequence is TGCGCCAGCAGCCAAGTGCCCCCCCCCACGGACACCGGGGAGCTGTTTTTT.